The present T cell receptor (beta chain) was sequenced within a study of shared clonotypes between healthy human individuals. Comment on this clone: Other DNA sequences in this sample translate to the same CDR3.

CD45RO-negative cells were positively selected for CCR7, leaving out terminally differentiated effector memory CD45RA+ cells. Sequencing used immunoSEQ multiplex PCR; TCRdb keeps in-frame clones, though not all of them. The data hold hundreds of thousands of clones, with 95% to 96% observed a single time. Input material: naive CD8+ T cells sorted from blood. This receptor was identified in a woman in her 30s in good health.

CDR3 amino acids: CASSQDLGTYEQYF. CDR3 in DNA: TGTGCCAGCAGCCAAGATTTGGGTACCTACGAGCAGTACTTC. The chain carries TRBV4-2 and TRBJ2-7; D is undetermined. The CDR3 spans 14 residues. Germline CDR1 reads LGHNA; CDR2 reads YNFKEQ. Trimming pared 0 bases from V and 2 bases from J, leaving 8 bases between.